A single sample gave rise to the 9 T cell receptor beta chains below, sequenced in a study of blood T cell repertoires in COVID-19. Method: immunoSEQ multiplex PCR; TCRdb's copy keeps in-frame clones and lacks some. This sample has roughly 180,000 clones, with 75% to 90% found just once. Sequencing input: PBMCs or T cells enriched from blood (not recorded which). Receptors were obtained from a woman under 40 who had recovered from COVID-19.

This clone has just one count. This chain uses TRBV7-6 with TRBJ2-1; 13 nucleotides line up with TRBD2. The V gene's germline CDR1 is SGHVS and CDR2 FNYEAQ. V was clipped by 5 bases and J by 5 bases; unmatched bases: 6. The CDR3 sequence is 16 residues long. CDR3 region: CASSKTSGGADNEQFF. CDR3 bases: TGTGCCAGCAGCAAAACTAGCGGGGGGGCTGACAATGAGCAGTTCTTC.

DNA for the CDR3: TGTGCCAGCAGCTTCGACAGGGTCCTAACTGGAAACACCATATATTTT. Protein product: CASSFDRVLTGNTIYF. V gene TRBV7-6 combines with J gene TRBJ1-3; TRBD1 agrees at 7 bases. Germline V gene sequence: CDR1 SGHVS, CDR2 FNYEAQ. This CDR3 is built from 16 residues. Unmatched junction bases numbered 7, after V lost 3 bases and J lost 2 bases.

The V gene is TRBV27, the J gene TRBJ1-1; D unresolved. The CDR3 spans 16 residues. The V end lost 5 bases, the J end lost 2 bases, and 18 bases lay between the germline ends. Germline CDR1 MNHEY, CDR2 SMNVEV (reference sequence). CDR3 DNA sequence: TGTGCCAGCAGTCTCCATCTGGCAGGCCTTAACACTGAAGCTTTCTTT. Encoded protein: CASSLHLAGLNTEAFF.

The chain recombines TRBV7-2 with TRBJ1-6; 8 bases line up with TRBD1. This CDR3 has 19 amino acids. V was clipped by 4 bases and J by 0 bases; unmatched bases: 11. Germline V CDR1 and CDR2: SGHTA, FQGNSA. For the CDR3, the DNA is TGTGCCAGCAGCTCTCCAGCGACAGGGGCGAGCTCCTATAATTCACCCCTCCACTTT. Protein: CASSSPATGASSYNSPLHF.

V gene TRBV11-2 combines with J gene TRBJ1-2; D is unclear. The germline V gene encodes CDR1 SGHAT and CDR2 FQNNGV. The CDR3 spans 13 residues. V was pared by 1 base and J by 0 bases, with 3 bases between. The CDR3 sequence is CASSLAANYGYTF. The CDR3 bases are TGTGCCAGCAGCTTAGCAGCTAACTATGGCTACACCTTC.

The chain carries TRBV2 and TRBJ2-1; 7 bases agree with TRBD2. The CDR3 loop spans 16 amino acids. The V segment lost 3 bases and the J segment 0 bases; nucleotides outside the gene matches: 5. CDR1 is SNHLY, CDR2 FYNNEI, per germline. The CDR3 nucleotides read TGTGCCAGCAGTGAGGCGGGCGGGAGCTCCTACAATGAGCAGTTCTTC. Its translation is CASSEAGGSSYNEQFF.

The chain joins TRBV3-1 (or the pseudogene TRBV3-2) to TRBJ2-2; no definite D call. The germline V and J ends were trimmed by 5 bases and 2 bases, with 9 bases remaining between them. There are 14 residues in the CDR3. Germline loops: CDR1 LGHDT, CDR2 YNNKEL (reference sequence). The CDR3 DNA is TGTGCCAGCAGCTTACAGATAAACACCGGGGAGCTGTTTTTT. Protein sequence: CASSLQINTGELFF.

V and J are TRBV11-3 and TRBJ1-1; D is possibly TRBD1 (5 bases). The CDR3 loop spans 13 amino acids. V was clipped by 8 bases and J by 4 bases, with 14 bases between them. Germline V gene lookup returns CDR1 SGHNT and CDR2 YENEEA. The CDR3 loop reads CASHGQGGTEAFF. The DNA for the CDR3 is TGTGCCAGCCATGGCCAGGGAGGCACTGAAGCTTTCTTT.

This clone was detected once. The chain couples TRBV24-1 to TRBJ2-1; 7 bases match TRBD1. V lost 3 bases, J lost 9 bases, and 16 bases stayed unmatched. Looked up from germline, CDR1 is KGHDR and CDR2 is SFDVKD. CDR3 size: 17 residues. Written as DNA, the CDR3 is TGTGCCACCAGTGATCAAGCCCCGGGGACAGCCCCCCGTGAGCAGTTCTTC. Protein product: CATSDQAPGTAPREQFF.